This T cell receptor (beta chain) originates from a study of T cell changes during pregnancy in multiple sclerosis. Per the germline V gene, CDR1 is SQVTM and CDR2 is ANQGSEA. CDR3 size: 13 residues. Trimming stripped 5 bases from V and 2 bases from J, with 11 bases between. Profiling relied on immunoSEQ multiplex PCR, and the TCRdb table lists in-frame clones only, not all of them. The sample carries approximately 37,000 clones, roughly 89% recorded once. The receptor was derived from a female donor with multiple sclerosis, enrolled in a pregnancy study. This rearrangement joins TRBV29-1 to TRBJ2-3; maybe TRBD2 (6 bases). Source: CD4+ T cells from peripheral blood mononuclear cells, taken in the first trimester of pregnancy. CDR3 nucleotide sequence: TGCAGCGTTTTACTAGCCCCCACAGATACGCAGTATTTT. Protein: CSVLLAPTDTQYF.